This T cell receptor (beta chain) was recorded in a study of low-dose radiotherapy and immunotherapy resistance in tumors. Study as a whole: Every two weeks, the protocol called for intravenous cyclophosphamide at 200 mg/m2. It was given one day before each radiation and immunotherapy administration.

Primers used for first-strand cDNA, a TRAV- and TRBV-specific set, covered both alpha and beta chains. Amplification, which lasted 20 PCR cycles, used a constant-region primer and V-primer adapter to amplify TCRs. In vitro transcription amplified isolated mRNA. Via MiXCR, TCRdb re-called the reads, giving one row per CDR3 protein. The sample lists approximately 11,000 distinct CDR3 sequences; 50% to 70% were seen once. Administered to the donors were nivolumab, ipilimumab, aspirin, low-dose cyclophosphamide and low-dose radiotherapy. Eligible patients bore advanced solid tumors devoid of tumor-infiltrating lymphocytes. Germline assignment: CDR1 SGHDT and CDR2 YYEEEE. CDR3 length: 13 residues. V gave up 4 bases and J gave up 5 bases, with 12 bases separating them.

The TCR comes from a human donor with advanced metastatic prostate, ovarian, gallbladder or colorectal cancer (not recorded which). This table probably holds off-target reads from a library built for another chain. The chain combines TRBV5-6 with TRBJ2-5; no reliable D call. CDR3 residues: CASSGWRGETQYF. For the CDR3, the DNA is TGTGCCAGCAGCGGGTGGCGTGGGGAGACCCAGTACTTC.